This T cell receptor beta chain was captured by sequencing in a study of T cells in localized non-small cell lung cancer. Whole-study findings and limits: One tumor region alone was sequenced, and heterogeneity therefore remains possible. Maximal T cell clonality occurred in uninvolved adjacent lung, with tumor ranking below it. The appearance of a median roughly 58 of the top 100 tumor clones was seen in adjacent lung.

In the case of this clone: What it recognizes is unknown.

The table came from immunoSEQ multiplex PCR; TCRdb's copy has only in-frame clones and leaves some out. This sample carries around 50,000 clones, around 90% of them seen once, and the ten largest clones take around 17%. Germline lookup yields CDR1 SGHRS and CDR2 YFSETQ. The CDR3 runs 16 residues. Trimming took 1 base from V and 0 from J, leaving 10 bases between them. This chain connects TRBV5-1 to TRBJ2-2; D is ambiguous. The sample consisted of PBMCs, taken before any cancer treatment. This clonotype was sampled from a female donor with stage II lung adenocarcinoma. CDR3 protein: CASSLNGRSNTGELFF. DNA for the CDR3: TGCGCCAGCAGCTTGAACGGACGATCGAACACCGGGGAGCTGTTTTTT.